Listed here are 21 T cell receptor beta chains from one sample, sequenced in a study of blood T cell repertoires in COVID-19. The repertoire was sequenced with immunoSEQ multiplex PCR; TCRdb's copy has only in-frame clones and lacks some. The sample records more than 85,000 clones, under 80% being singletons. Specimen: peripheral blood. Receptors were obtained from a woman in her seventies with acute or convalescent COVID-19.

This chain joins TRBV19 and TRBJ1-5; maybe TRBD1 (5 bases). The CDR3 is 17 residues long. V was trimmed by 5 bases and J by 0 bases, leaving 17 bases between them. The germline gives CDR1 LNHDA, CDR2 SQIVND (reference sequence). The DNA for the CDR3 is TGTGCCAGTAGTTCCCCCTTGAGCAGGGATAGCAATCAGCCCCAGCATTTT. This codes for CASSSPLSRDSNQPQHF. The variable domain in full, with the rest retrieved from reference TRBV19 and TRBJ1-5, is DGGITQSPKYLFRKEGQNVTLSCEQNLNHDAMYWYRQDPGQGLRLIYYSQIVNDFQKGDIAEGYSVSREKKESFPLTVTSAQKNPTAFYLCASSSPLSRDSNQPQHFGDGTRLSIL.

This clone turned up a few times. The chain couples TRBV12-5 to TRBJ2-7, with D tentatively TRBD1 (6 bases). The CDR3 covers 15 residues. V was cut by 0 bases and J by 3 bases, with 12 bases left in between. Germline lookup yields CDR1 LGHNT and CDR2 FRNRAP. This CDR3 is CASGLVVGAIYEQYF. The CDR3 DNA follows: TGTGCTAGTGGTTTGGTAGTGGGGGCGATCTACGAGCAGTACTTC.

V gene TRBV7-2 combines with J gene TRBJ2-6; 10 bases fit TRBD2. CDR1 and CDR2 (germline): SGHTA, FQGNSA. The CDR3 loop spans 19 amino acids. V shed 5 bases and J 0 bases; nucleotides not matched to a gene: 10. The CDR3 DNA follows: TGTGCCAGCAGCCACCTCCAGCGGGGGGGAAGCTCTGGGGCCAACGTCCTGACTTTC. Protein sequence: CASSHLQRGGSSGANVLTF.

The V call is TRBV7-8, the J call TRBJ1-6; D is perhaps TRBD1 (5 bases). CDR1 is SGHVS, CDR2 FQNEAQ, per germline. This CDR3 has 15 amino acids. The V and J ends lost 0 bases and 7 bases respectively, with 10 bases between them. The CDR3, as DNA: TGTGCCAGCAGCTTAGCTTGGCAGGGCAATTCACCCCTCCACTTT. As protein: CASSLAWQGNSPLHF.

The V gene is TRBV30, the J gene TRBJ1-5; TRBD1 aligns across 9 bases. The CDR3 runs to 15 residues. V dropped 0 bases and J dropped 6; count of bases not matched to a gene: 6. Germline loops: CDR1 GTSNPN, CDR2 SVGIG (reference sequence). The CDR3: CAWSVKQGAFQPQHF. The DNA for the CDR3 is TGTGCCTGGAGTGTGAAACAGGGGGCCTTTCAGCCCCAGCATTTT.

V and J are TRBV6-5 and TRBJ2-3, with 11 bases lining up with TRBD2. This CDR3 spans 15 amino acids. CDR1 and CDR2 from the germline V gene are MNHEY and SVGAGI. Trimming cost V 7 bases and J 8 bases; bases outside gene matches: 11. CDR3 loop: CASKLAGDPTGTQYF. The CDR3 DNA follows: TGTGCCAGCAAACTAGCGGGGGACCCTACGGGTACGCAGTATTTT.

The chain couples TRBV4-1 to TRBJ1-2; TRBD1 is a possible D gene (5 bases). CDR1 and CDR2 from the germline V gene are MGHRA and YSYEKL. V lost 0 bases, J lost 6 bases, and 8 bases lay in between. The CDR3 length is 13 residues. The CDR3 sequence is CASSQDRGHGYTF. In DNA form, the CDR3 reads TGCGCCAGCAGCCAAGATAGGGGTCATGGCTACACCTTC.

This clone appeared a few times. The rearrangement links TRBV5-1 to TRBJ2-2; TRBD2 matches 12 bases. The CDR3 length is 18 residues. Germline values: CDR1 SGHRS, CDR2 YFSETQ. The trim removed 4 bases at V and 5 bases at J, leaving 12 bases unmatched. CDR3 in DNA: TGCGCCAGCAGCCCCCTAGCGGGGGGGCCTGTGACGACCGGGGAGCTGTTTTTT. It specifies CASSPLAGGPVTTGELFF.

V usage is TRBV5-4 and J usage is TRBJ1-4, with D unclear. Per the germline V gene, CDR1 is SGHNT and CDR2 is YYREEE (reference sequence). V was clipped by 4 bases and J by 8 bases, with 18 bases between them. The CDR3 is made up of 15 amino acids. The CDR3 loop reads CASSDKSQEPEKLFF. CDR3 coding DNA: TGTGCCAGCAGCGATAAGTCCCAAGAGCCCGAAAAACTGTTTTTT.

The V call is TRBV30, the J call TRBJ1-2, with a possible D match to TRBD1 (6 bases). The V and J ends lost 2 bases and 5 bases respectively, with 12 bases between them. Germline values: CDR1 GTSNPN, CDR2 SVGIG (reference sequence). The CDR3 sequence is 13 residues long. The CDR3 region has the DNA TGTGCCTGGAGTCCGGCAGGGGAGTATGGCTACACCTTC. Residues: CAWSPAGEYGYTF. Complete variable domain (other parts from reference TRBV30 and TRBJ1-2): SQTIHQWPATLVQPVGSPLSLECTVEGTSNPNLYWYRQAAGRGLQLLFYSVGIGQISSEVPQNLSASRPQDRQFILSSKKLLLSDSGFYLCAWSPAGEYGYTFGSGTRLTVV.

The chain couples TRBV30 to TRBJ1-2; D is unclear. The CDR3 sequence is 13 residues long. V lost 0 bases to trimming and J lost 1 base, with 6 bases between them. Germline V gives CDR1 GTSNPN, CDR2 SVGIG (reference sequence). Here the CDR3 DNA reads TGTGCCTGGAGTGTACGGTTTAACTATGGCTACACCTTC. Its translation is CAWSVRFNYGYTF.

In its sample, this clone was seen a few times. The chain uses TRBV6-5 and TRBJ2-5; 9 bases agree with TRBD1. Germline V gives CDR1 MNHEY, CDR2 SVGAGI. The CDR3 spans 16 residues. The V gene end was trimmed by 2 bases and the J gene end by 1 base; junction bases not matched to a gene: 5. The CDR3 nucleotides read TGTGCCAGCAGTTACGACGGACAGGGGAGCCAAGAGACCCAGTACTTC. Translating gives CASSYDGQGSQETQYF.

This clone has more than one count but fewer than ten. The rearrangement uses TRBV6-1 and TRBJ1-2; tentatively, D is TRBD1 (5 bases). The germline gives CDR1 MNHNS, CDR2 SASEGT. The CDR3 has 18 residues. Between the trimmed V and J ends, which lost 4 bases and 0 bases, there was a span of 21 bases. In DNA form, the CDR3 reads TGTGCCAGCAGTGCCAATTTGATAGGCGGGGGGGCTAACTATGGCTACACCTTC. Its translation is CASSANLIGGGANYGYTF.

This chain connects TRBV15 to TRBJ2-7; 7 bases are shared with TRBD1. This CDR3 has 14 amino acids. Losses at the gene ends were 3 bases for V and 5 bases for J; bases not matched to a gene: 7. Germline V gives CDR1 LNHNV, CDR2 YYDKDF (reference sequence). The CDR3 spells CATSRDRRSDEQYF. In DNA form, the CDR3 reads TGTGCCACCAGCAGGGACAGGAGGAGTGACGAGCAGTACTTC.

This clone occurred a few times. This chain connects TRBV27 to TRBJ2-1, with TRBD2 identical over 9 bases. V shed 4 bases, J shed 2 bases, and the junction held 6 bases outside the gene matches. CDR3 size: 16 residues. Per the germline V gene, CDR1 is MNHEY and CDR2 is SMNVEV (reference sequence). CDR3 sequence: CASSSPGTSPYNEQFF. CDR3 in DNA: TGTGCCAGCAGTTCCCCCGGGACTAGCCCCTACAATGAGCAGTTCTTC.

This clone was counted between two and nine times. V usage is TRBV7-4 and J usage is TRBJ1-1; 9 bases agree with TRBD1. CDR1 is SGHVT and CDR2 is SQSDAQ in the germline V gene. The CDR3 length is 16 residues. The trim removed 5 bases at V and 3 bases at J, leaving 10 bases unmatched. CDR3 loop: CASSPRFRDRDTEAFF. Written as DNA, the CDR3 is TGTGCCAGCAGCCCACGCTTCCGGGACAGGGACACTGAAGCTTTCTTT. Looking up the rest from reference TRBV7-4 and TRBJ1-1 gives the full variable domain: GAGVSQSPRYKVAKRGRDVALRCDSISGHVTLYWYRQTLGQGSEVLTYSQSDAQRDKSGRPSGRFSAERPERSVSTLKIQRTEQGDSAVYLCASSPRFRDRDTEAFFGQGTRLTVV.

J is TRBJ2-1 and V is TRBV15; a weak D match, TRBD2 (5 bases). CDR1 and CDR2 (germline): LNHNV, YYDKDF (reference sequence). The V and J ends lost 0 bases and 5 bases respectively, with 11 bases between them. CDR3 length: 15 residues. The CDR3, as DNA: TGTGCCACCAGCAGAGATCGGGGTCTAAACAATGAGCAGTTCTTC. This codes for CATSRDRGLNNEQFF.

The chain recombines TRBV29-1 with TRBJ1-2; D ambiguous. The CDR3 spans 13 residues. Per the germline V gene, CDR1 is SQVTM and CDR2 is ANQGSEA. V shed 7 bases and J shed 4 bases, with 16 bases lying between them. The CDR3 DNA follows: TGCAGCGCCGGAGGGCCAGAGACCTATGGCTACACCTTC. Its protein is CSAGGPETYGYTF.

The rearrangement uses TRBV28 and TRBJ2-3, with D possibly being TRBD2 (6 bases). The CDR3 runs 16 residues. Germline V gene sequence: CDR1 MDHEN, CDR2 SYDVKM. V was shortened by 5 bases and J by 2 bases, with 17 bases between the two germline ends. Here the CDR3 DNA reads TGTGCCAGCAGTCCCCCGCGGGGCGGGTACACAGATACGCAGTATTTT. This encodes CASSPPRGGYTDTQYF.

The V and J genes are TRBV6-5 and TRBJ2-5; D possibly corresponds to TRBD1 (6 bases). Germline V lookup: CDR1 MNHEY, CDR2 SVGAGI. Trimming cost V 8 bases and J 5 bases, with 21 bases left between them. CDR3 length: 15 amino acids. CDR3 DNA sequence: TGTGCCAGCGTACGAAGTATAGGGGGTTGGGAGACCCAGTACTTC. Residues: CASVRSIGGWETQYF.

This clone appeared many times. The chain is built from TRBV10-2 and TRBJ2-7; TRBD1 aligns across 10 bases. The V and J ends lost 10 bases and 4 bases, in that order; junction bases with no gene match: 10. The CDR3 contains 14 residues. Germline V lookup: CDR1 WSHSY, CDR2 SAAADI. The CDR3 coding sequence is TGCGCCACCCAAACCGGGACAGGGGAATACGAGCAGTACTTC. Protein product: CATQTGTGEYEQYF.